Listed below are T cell receptor beta chains from one sample, sequenced in a study of shared clonotypes between healthy human individuals. Assay: immunoSEQ multiplex PCR; the TCRdb copy retains only in-frame clones and omits some. The repertoire includes approximately 2.5 million clones, 93% of them detected once, and about 0.34% sits in the top ten. The sequenced sample was naive CD4+ T cells from PBMCs. The receptors derive from a man aged 18-30 years in good health. Some clones in this sample may be carry-over from other donors' samples. The CDR3 runs from the conserved cysteine through the conserved F or W. D genes are given only for firm matches. Size is stated for part of the rows, as once, few or many counts, or as a class when the clone is expanded.

TRBV30	NA	12	TRBJ1-1	NA	TGTGCCTGGAATACGAACAGGGATGAAGCTTTCTTT	CAWNTNRDEAFF
TRBV28	NA	17	TRBJ2-4	NA	TGTGCCAGCAGTTCACTTACCAGGGGACTAGCCAAAAACATTCAGTACTTC	CASSSLTRGLAKNIQYF
TRBV30	TRBD2	13	TRBJ2-7	once	TGTGCCTGGAGCGGGCGGGGGAGAGGAGAGCAGTACTTC	CAWSGRGRGEQYF
TRBV19	TRBD2	16	TRBJ2-7	NA	TGTGCCAGTAGTACAACTAGCGGGAGGGCCGGGTACGAGCAGTACTTC	CASSTTSGRAGYEQYF
TRBV5-4	TRBD2	16	TRBJ2-1	NA	TGTGCCAGCAGCTTGGTATCCAGCGGGAGCTCAGGAGAGCAGTTCTTC	CASSLVSSGSSGEQFF
TRBV7-2	NA	15	TRBJ2-3	NA	TGTGCCAGCAGCTTAGATTCCCTGGACACAGATACGCAGTATTTT	CASSLDSLDTDTQYF
TRBV29-1	NA	13	TRBJ2-7	NA	TGCAGCGTTAACCGGGACTCATCTCACGAGCAGTACTTC	CSVNRDSSHEQYF
TRBV28	TRBD1	14	TRBJ2-5	once	TGTGCCAGCAGGACCACCACAGGGGAAGAGACCCAGTACTTC	CASRTTTGEETQYF
TRBV7-3	NA	15	TRBJ2-7	NA	TGTGCCAGCAGCTTAACGGACCAGGAAGTCTACGAGCAGTACTTC	CASSLTDQEVYEQYF
TRBV7-2	NA	13	TRBJ2-2	NA	TGTGCCAGCAGCCCAACAGCGTCCGGGGAGCTGTTTTTT	CASSPTASGELFF
TRBV5-1	NA	17	TRBJ2-3	NA	TGCGCCAGCAGCCCGGGACGTTCGGGAGAGGGCGCAGATACGCAGTATTTT	CASSPGRSGEGADTQYF
TRBV27	TRBD2	16	TRBJ2-1	NA	TGTGCCAGCAGGGCGTGGGGGGGGAGCTCCTACAATGAGCAGTTCTTC	CASRAWGGSSYNEQFF
TRBV7-2	TRBD2	14	TRBJ2-7	NA	TGTGCCAGCAGCAAGACTAGCGGGAGCTACGAGCAGTACTTC	CASSKTSGSYEQYF
TRBV5-1	NA	15	TRBJ2-1	NA	TGCGCCAGCAGCTTATATGCGGGGTCCTACAATGAGCAGTTCTTC	CASSLYAGSYNEQFF
TRBV25-1	TRBD1	15	TRBJ1-4	NA	TGTGCCAGCAGTGAATGGGACAGGGGGCATGAAAAACTGTTTTTT	CASSEWDRGHEKLFF
TRBV4-1	NA	15	TRBJ1-3	few	TGCGCCAGCAGCCAAGTTTCGGTCTCTGGAAACACCATATATTTT	CASSQVSVSGNTIYF
TRBV5-5	NA	12	TRBJ2-7	NA	TGTGCCAGCAGCTTGTGGGCGGGCGAGCAGTACTTC	CASSLWAGEQYF
TRBV20-1	NA	11	TRBJ1-2	NA	TGCAGTGTTCGGACAGCTTATGGCTACACCTTC	CSVRTAYGYTF
TRBV6-4	NA	14	TRBJ1-5	NA	TGTGCCAGCAGTGTTTTAAGGGCCCGTCAGCCCCAGCATTTT	CASSVLRARQPQHF
TRBV27	NA	16	TRBJ2-2	NA	TGTGCCAGCAGTCCCAGCATGGGGGTGGGAACCGGGGAGCTGTTTTTT	CASSPSMGVGTGELFF
TRBV6-1	NA	13	TRBJ2-2	few	TGTGCCAGCATTCTGGATACGCGTAGGGAGCTGTTTTTT	CASILDTRRELFF
TRBV5-6	NA	14	TRBJ1-2	NA	TGTGCCAGCAGCTTGGCCGGGTCGTTCTATGGCTACACCTTC	CASSLAGSFYGYTF
TRBV6-5	TRBD2	16	TRBJ2-7	NA	TGTGCCAGCAGTTACTATTGGGCGGGAGGGCTGGGCGAGCAGTACTTC	CASSYYWAGGLGEQYF
TRBV27	TRBD2	17	TRBJ2-3	NA	TGTGCCAGCAGTCCTCGTCTATTAGCGGGAGTCGCAGATACGCAGTATTTT	CASSPRLLAGVADTQYF
TRBV5-1	TRBD1	16	TRBJ1-5	NA	TGCGCCAGCAGCTTGGGATCAGGGGGCAACAATCAGCCCCAGCATTTT	CASSLGSGGNNQPQHF
TRBV6-6	NA	15	TRBJ2-7	NA	TGTGCCAGCAGTTACCGGGGAAAGGGAGGCTACGAGCAGTACTTC	CASSYRGKGGYEQYF
TRBV9	NA	17	TRBJ2-2	NA	TGTGCCAGCAGCGTAGGGCCCAAGAGGGGTTGGGCCGGGGAGCTGTTTTTT	CASSVGPKRGWAGELFF
TRBV28	NA	15	TRBJ1-5	NA	TGTGCCAGCAGTCCCGGGGGCTTTCGACATCAGCCCCAGCATTTT	CASSPGGFRHQPQHF
TRBV14	NA	12	TRBJ1-2	NA	TGTGCCAGCAGCTTAGGACCGGCCGGCTACACCTTC	CASSLGPAGYTF
TRBV28	NA	12	TRBJ1-2	NA	TGTGCCAGCAGTTTCCTTAACTATGGCTACACCTTC	CASSFLNYGYTF
TRBV6-5	NA	15	TRBJ2-7	NA	TGTGCCAGCAGTTACTCGCGGGGACCCGCCTACGAGCAGTACTTC	CASSYSRGPAYEQYF
TRBV4-2	TRBD1	15	TRBJ1-5	few	TGTGCCAGCAGCCAGGACAGGAATAGCAATCAGCCCCAGCATTTT	CASSQDRNSNQPQHF
TRBV29-1	NA	12	TRBJ2-1	NA	TGCAGCGTTGAAGTACGGGGAGGTGAGCAGTTCTTC	CSVEVRGGEQFF
TRBV28	NA	8	TRBJ2-1	once	TGTGCCAGCGGGGCCCTATTCTTC	CASGALFF
TRBV6-1	NA	13	TRBJ2-7	NA	TGTGCCAGCAGTCACAGCCTCTTCTACGAGCAGTACTTC	CASSHSLFYEQYF
TRBV5-4	TRBD2	15	TRBJ2-7	NA	TGTGCCAGCAGCTTAAAGACTAGCGGAACCTACGAGCAGTACTTC	CASSLKTSGTYEQYF
TRBV30	NA	14	TRBJ2-1	NA	TGTGCCTGGAGGACGGGGAACTCTCTCAATGAGCAGTTCTTC	CAWRTGNSLNEQFF
TRBV13	NA	13	TRBJ1-5	NA	TGTGCCAGCAGCTCCGGGCCCGCAACCTCCCAGCATTTT	CASSSGPATSQHF
TRBV5-1	TRBD2	14	TRBJ2-7	once	TGCGCCAGCAGCTTGGGCGGACTAGGGTACGAGCAGTACTTC	CASSLGGLGYEQYF
TRBV10-3	TRBD2	16	TRBJ2-1	NA	TGTGCCATCAGCCCGACCGGGACTAGCGGGAGAGGTGAGCAGTTCTTC	CAISPTGTSGRGEQFF
TRBV7-3	NA	13	TRBJ2-1	NA	TGTGCCAGCAGCTTGATCTCCTACAATGAGCAGTTCTTC	CASSLISYNEQFF
TRBV9	NA	14	TRBJ1-2	NA	TGTGCCAGCAGCATGACGACAGCTAACTATGGCTACACCTTC	CASSMTTANYGYTF
TRBV6-6	NA	13	TRBJ1-5	NA	TGTGCCAGCAGTTACCAGGGAGGTCAGCCCCAGCATTTT	CASSYQGGQPQHF
TRBV2	NA	12	TRBJ1-5	few	TGTGCCAGCAGTGAATCGGGTCAGCCCCAGCATTTT	CASSESGQPQHF
TRBV28	TRBD1	16	TRBJ1-5	NA	TGTGCCAGCAGTTTGCCCCAGACAGGGCACGATCAGCCCCAGCATTTT	CASSLPQTGHDQPQHF
TRBV7-8	TRBD1	17	TRBJ2-2	NA	TGTGCCAGCAGCTTAAGAGGGACAGGGGCTCGCACCGGGGAGCTGTTTTTT	CASSLRGTGARTGELFF
TRBV19	TRBD1	16	TRBJ1-1	NA	TGTGCCAGTAGTATTTTACAGGGGGCTCGGAACACTGAAGCTTTCTTT	CASSILQGARNTEAFF
TRBV2	NA	17	TRBJ1-1	NA	TGTGCCAGCAGTGAGGGTCTCCAGGGCGGATGGAACACTGAAGCTTTCTTT	CASSEGLQGGWNTEAFF
TRBV7-9	TRBD2	15	TRBJ2-1	NA	TGTGCCAGCAGCTTCGGACTAGCGGAGAGCAATGAGCAGTTCTTC	CASSFGLAESNEQFF